Listed below are T cell receptor beta chains from one sample, sequenced in a study of T cells in Graves' hyperthyroidism and ophthalmopathy. TCRdb re-called the multiplex PCR reads with MiXCR, one entry per CDR3 protein. Counted here are roughly 400,000 distinct CDR3 sequences, roughly an eighth occurring once; the ten biggest clones make up around 28%. Specimen: blood. The source of these receptors is a man aged 50 or older with Graves' ophthalmopathy. Both conserved end residues are part of each CDR3. D genes are given only for firm matches. Clone size, where shown, is once, few, many, or a class for clones that have expanded.

many TRBJ2-1 TRBV10-3 TRBD2 12 TGTGCCATCAGTATAGCGGGCAATGAGCAGTTCTTC CAISIAGNEQFF
few TRBJ1-5 TRBV19 . 17 TGTGCCAGTAGTATAGGCTTCACGGGGGGCCTTCTCCAGCCCCAGCATTTT CASSIGFTGGLLQPQHF
. TRBJ1-6 TRBV20-1 . 14 TGCAGTGCTAGTGAGGCCCGGCCGGATTCACCCCTCCACTTT CSASEARPDSPLHF
many TRBJ2-3 TRBV30 . 13 TGTGCCTGGACCGTACCCGGGACAGATACGCAGTATTTT CAWTVPGTDTQYF
. TRBJ2-2 TRBV2 . 14 TGTGCCAGCACCTCGGACAGGAACACCGGGGAGCTGTTTTTT CASTSDRNTGELFF
. TRBJ2-1 TRBV10-3 . 13 TGTGCCATCAAGGGGGTTACGGACAATGAGCAGTTCTTC CAIKGVTDNEQFF
many TRBJ2-1 TRBV24-1 . 16 TGTGCCACCAGTGATTTGAACAGGGAAGGAGCTAATGAGCAGTTCTTC CATSDLNREGANEQFF
. TRBJ2-1 TRBV7-9 . 12 TGTGCCAGCAGCTTGGAGGGCGTCGTGCAGTTCTTC CASSLEGVVQFF
few TRBJ2-7 TRBV10-3 . 11 TGTGCCAGCGTGGACAGCTACGAGCAGTACTTC CASVDSYEQYF
many TRBJ2-1 TRBV20-1 . 15 TGCAGTGCTAAATCCCCCCAGCGAACCTACAATGAGCAGTTCTTC CSAKSPQRTYNEQFF
. TRBJ2-1 TRBV5-1 . 15 TGCGCCAGCAGCTCCAGGACGGCGAAGGTGAATGAGCAGTTCTTC CASSSRTAKVNEQFF
few TRBJ2-5 TRBV5-1 . 16 TGCGCCAGCAGCTTGGGAGTAGCGCCCCAGACTGAGACCCAGTACTTC CASSLGVAPQTETQYF
few TRBJ2-3 TRBV29-1 TRBD2 14 TGCAGCGCTCGGCTAGCGGGAGTATCAGATACGCAGTATTTT CSARLAGVSDTQYF
few TRBJ1-1 TRBV15 . 15 TGTGCCACCAGCAGGCGGGGGGCGGGTAACACTGAAGCTTTCTTT CATSRRGAGNTEAFF
many TRBJ2-3 TRBV27 . 11 TGTGCCAGCAGTTCGGTAATACGCCAGTATTTT CASSSVIRQYF
many TRBJ2-3 TRBV20-1 TRBD2 13 TGCAGTGCAGCCGGGACTAGCATGGATACGCAGTATTTT CSAAGTSMDTQYF
many TRBJ1-5 TRBV6-1 . 11 TGTGCCAGCAGTTTTAGTCAGCCCCAGCATTTT CASSFSQPQHF